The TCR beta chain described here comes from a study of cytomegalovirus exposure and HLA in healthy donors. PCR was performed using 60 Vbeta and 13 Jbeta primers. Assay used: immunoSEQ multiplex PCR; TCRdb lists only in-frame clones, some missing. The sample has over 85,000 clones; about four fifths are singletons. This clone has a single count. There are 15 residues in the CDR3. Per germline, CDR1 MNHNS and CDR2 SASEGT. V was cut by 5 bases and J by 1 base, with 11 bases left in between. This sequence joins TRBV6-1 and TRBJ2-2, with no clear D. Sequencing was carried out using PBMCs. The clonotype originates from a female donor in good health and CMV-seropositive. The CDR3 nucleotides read TGTGCCAGCAGTACCCCTACTATGAACACCGGGGAGCTGTTTTTT. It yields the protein CASSTPTMNTGELFF.